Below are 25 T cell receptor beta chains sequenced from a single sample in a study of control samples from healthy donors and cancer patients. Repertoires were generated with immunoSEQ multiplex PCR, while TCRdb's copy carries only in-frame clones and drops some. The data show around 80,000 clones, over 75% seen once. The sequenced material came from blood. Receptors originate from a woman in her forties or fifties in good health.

The CDR3 DNA sequence: TGTGCCAGCAGCGTAGGAGTCTCTGGGGCCAACGTCCTGACTTTC. Protein sequence: CASSVGVSGANVLTF. This sequence joins TRBV9 and TRBJ2-6; D gene unclear. The CDR3 runs 15 residues. V gave up 0 bases and J gave up 0 bases, with 4 bases separating them. Germline values: CDR1 SGDLS, CDR2 YYNGEE.

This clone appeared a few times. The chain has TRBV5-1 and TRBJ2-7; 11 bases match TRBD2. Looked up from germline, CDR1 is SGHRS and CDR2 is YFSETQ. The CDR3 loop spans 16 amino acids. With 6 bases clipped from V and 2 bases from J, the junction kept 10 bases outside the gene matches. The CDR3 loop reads CASTPLAGVNPYEQYF. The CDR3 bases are TGCGCCAGCACCCCACTAGCGGGGGTTAACCCCTACGAGCAGTACTTC.

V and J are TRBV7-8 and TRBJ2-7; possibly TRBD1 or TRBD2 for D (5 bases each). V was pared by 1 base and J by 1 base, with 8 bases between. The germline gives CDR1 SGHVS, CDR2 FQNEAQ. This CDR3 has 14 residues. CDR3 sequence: CASSLDWGSYEQYF. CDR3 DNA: TGTGCCAGCAGCTTAGATTGGGGGTCCTACGAGCAGTACTTC.

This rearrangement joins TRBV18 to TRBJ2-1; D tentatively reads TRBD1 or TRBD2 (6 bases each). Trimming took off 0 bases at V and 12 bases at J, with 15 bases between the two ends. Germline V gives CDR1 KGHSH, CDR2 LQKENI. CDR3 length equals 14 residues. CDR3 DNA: TGTGCCAGCTCACCACCGGGGGGCGATAGGGTGCAGTTCTTC. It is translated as CASSPPGGDRVQFF.

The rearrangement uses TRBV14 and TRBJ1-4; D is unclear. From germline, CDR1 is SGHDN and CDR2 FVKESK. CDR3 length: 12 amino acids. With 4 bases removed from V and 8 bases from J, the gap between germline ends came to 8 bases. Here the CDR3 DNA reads TGTGCCAGCAGCCTCGGAGCCGAAAAACTGTTTTTT. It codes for CASSLGAEKLFF.

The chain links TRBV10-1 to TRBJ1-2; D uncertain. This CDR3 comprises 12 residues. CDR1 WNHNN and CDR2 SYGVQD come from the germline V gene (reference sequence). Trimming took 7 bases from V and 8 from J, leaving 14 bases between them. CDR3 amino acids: CASNLNGGGYTF. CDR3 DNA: TGCGCCAGCAACCTAAATGGCGGGGGCTACACCTTC.

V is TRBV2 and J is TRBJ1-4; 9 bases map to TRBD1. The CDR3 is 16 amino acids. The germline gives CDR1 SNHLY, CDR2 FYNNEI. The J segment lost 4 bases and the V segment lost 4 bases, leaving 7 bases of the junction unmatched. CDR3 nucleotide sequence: TGTGCCAGCAGTGCCTATCAGACAGGGGGTAATGAAAAACTGTTTTTT. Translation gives CASSAYQTGGNEKLFF.

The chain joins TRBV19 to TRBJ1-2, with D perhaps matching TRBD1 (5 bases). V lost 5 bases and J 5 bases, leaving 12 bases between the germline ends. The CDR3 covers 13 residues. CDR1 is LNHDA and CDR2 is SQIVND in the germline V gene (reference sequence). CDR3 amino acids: CASSVGPIYGYTF. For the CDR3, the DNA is TGTGCCAGTAGTGTGGGACCTATTTATGGCTACACCTTC. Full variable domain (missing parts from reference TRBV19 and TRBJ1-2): DGGITQSPKYLFRKEGQNVTLSCEQNLNHDAMYWYRQDPGQGLRLIYYSQIVNDFQKGDIAEGYSVSREKKESFPLTVTSAQKNPTAFYLCASSVGPIYGYTFGSGTRLTVV.

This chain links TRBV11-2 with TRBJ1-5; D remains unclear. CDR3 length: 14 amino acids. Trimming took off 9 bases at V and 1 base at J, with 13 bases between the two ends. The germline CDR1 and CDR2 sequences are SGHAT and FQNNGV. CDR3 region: CASSRHGSNQPQHF. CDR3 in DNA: TGTGCCAGTTCGAGACACGGCAGCAATCAGCCCCAGCATTTT.

The CDR3 loop reads CASGTVVNTEAFF. DNA of the CDR3: TGTGCCAGCGGGACAGTAGTGAACACTGAAGCTTTCTTT. This chain joins TRBV6-5 and TRBJ1-1; 7 bases are a match to TRBD1. V was pared by 8 bases and J by 0 bases, with 3 bases of the junction left unmatched. The CDR3 is 13 residues long. From germline, CDR1 is MNHEY and CDR2 SVGAGI.

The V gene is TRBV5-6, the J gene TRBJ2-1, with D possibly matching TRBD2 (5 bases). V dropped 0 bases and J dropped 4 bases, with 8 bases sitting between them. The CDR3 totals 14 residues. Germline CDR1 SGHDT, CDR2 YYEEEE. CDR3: CASSLVSGYNEQFF. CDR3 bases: TGTGCCAGCAGCTTGGTATCGGGGTACAATGAGCAGTTCTTC. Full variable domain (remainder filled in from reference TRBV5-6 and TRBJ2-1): DAGVTQSPTHLIKTRGQQVTLRCSPKSGHDTVSWYQQALGQGPQFIFQYYEEEERQRGNFPDRFSGHQFPNYSSELNVNALLLGDSALYLCASSLVSGYNEQFFGPGTRLTVL.

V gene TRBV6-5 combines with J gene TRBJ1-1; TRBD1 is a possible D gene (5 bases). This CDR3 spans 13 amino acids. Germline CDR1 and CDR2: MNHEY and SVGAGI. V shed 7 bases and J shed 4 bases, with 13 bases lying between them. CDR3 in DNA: TGTGCCAGCACCGAACCACAGGCCACTGAAGCTTTCTTT. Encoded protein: CASTEPQATEAFF.

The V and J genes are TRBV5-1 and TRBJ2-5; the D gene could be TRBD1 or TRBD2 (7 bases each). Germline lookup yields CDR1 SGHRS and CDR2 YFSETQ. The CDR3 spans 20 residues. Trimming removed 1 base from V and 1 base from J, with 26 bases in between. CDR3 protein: CASSLSRGVAGRTLQETQYF. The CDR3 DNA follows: TGCGCCAGCAGCTTGTCCAGGGGGGTAGCGGGCCGAACCCTCCAAGAGACCCAGTACTTC.

CDR3 nucleotide sequence: TGCAGCGTGGGGACAGGGGGCTATGGCTACACCTTC. Translated, it gives CSVGTGGYGYTF. The chain is built from TRBV29-1 and TRBJ1-2; TRBD1 agrees at 11 bases. The J segment lost 4 bases and the V segment lost 6 bases, leaving 1 base of the junction unmatched. The CDR3 loop spans 12 amino acids. Germline V lookup: CDR1 SQVTM, CDR2 ANQGSEA.

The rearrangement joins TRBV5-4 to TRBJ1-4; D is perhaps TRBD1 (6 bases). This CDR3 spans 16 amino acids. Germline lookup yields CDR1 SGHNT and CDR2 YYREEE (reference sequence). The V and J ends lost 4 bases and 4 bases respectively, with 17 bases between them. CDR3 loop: CASSPEPGHLNEKLFF. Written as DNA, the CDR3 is TGTGCCAGCAGCCCGGAACCGGGACATCTTAATGAAAAACTGTTTTTT.

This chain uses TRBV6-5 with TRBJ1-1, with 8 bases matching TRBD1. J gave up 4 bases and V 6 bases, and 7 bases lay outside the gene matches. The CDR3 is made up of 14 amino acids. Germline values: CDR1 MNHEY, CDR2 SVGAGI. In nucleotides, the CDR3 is TGTGCCAGCAGAGCGACAGGGGACCGCACTGAAGCTTTCTTT. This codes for CASRATGDRTEAFF.

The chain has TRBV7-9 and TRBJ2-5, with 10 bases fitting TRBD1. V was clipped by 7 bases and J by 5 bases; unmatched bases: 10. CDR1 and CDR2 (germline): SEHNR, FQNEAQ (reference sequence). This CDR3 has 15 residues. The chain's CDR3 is CASTETGGNRETQYF. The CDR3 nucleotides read TGTGCCAGCACCGAGACAGGGGGCAATAGGGAGACCCAGTACTTC. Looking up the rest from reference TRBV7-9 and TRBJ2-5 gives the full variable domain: DTGVSQNPRHKITKRGQNVTFRCDPISEHNRLYWYRQTLGQGPEFLTYFQNEAQLEKSRLLSDRFSAERPKGSFSTLEIQRTEQGDSAMYLCASTETGGNRETQYFGPGTRLLVL.

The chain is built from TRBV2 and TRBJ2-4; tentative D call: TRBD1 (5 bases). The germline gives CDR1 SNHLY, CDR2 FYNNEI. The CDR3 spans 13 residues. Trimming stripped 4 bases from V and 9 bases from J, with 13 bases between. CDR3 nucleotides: TGTGCCAGCAGTGTACAGGAGCATGGCATTCAGTACTTC. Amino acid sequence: CASSVQEHGIQYF.

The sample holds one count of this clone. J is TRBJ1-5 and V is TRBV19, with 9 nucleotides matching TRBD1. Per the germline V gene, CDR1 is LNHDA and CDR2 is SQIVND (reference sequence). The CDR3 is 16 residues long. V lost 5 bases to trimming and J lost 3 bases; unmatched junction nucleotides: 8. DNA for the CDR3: TGTGCCAGTAGTCGGACAGGGGTCCTGGACAATCAGCCCCAGCATTTT. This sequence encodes CASSRTGVLDNQPQHF.

CDR3 coding DNA: TGTGCCATCAGTGAGTCGAGGCAGATTATGAACACTGAAGCTTTCTTT. Translated: CAISESRQIMNTEAFF. The chain has TRBV10-3 and TRBJ1-1; D gene ambiguous. The CDR3 runs 16 residues. Trimming removed 0 bases at V and 0 bases at J, with 11 bases between. The V gene's germline CDR1 is ENHRY and CDR2 SYGVKD.

CDR3 protein: CASSVGEKVRKFF. Here the CDR3 DNA reads TGTGCCAGCAGCGTAGGGGAGAAGGTTCGGAAGTTCTTC. The chain carries TRBV9 and TRBJ2-1, with TRBD2 as a possible D gene (5 bases). Trimming pared 0 bases from V and 14 bases from J, leaving 15 bases between. From germline, CDR1 is SGDLS and CDR2 YYNGEE. The length of the CDR3 is 13 residues.

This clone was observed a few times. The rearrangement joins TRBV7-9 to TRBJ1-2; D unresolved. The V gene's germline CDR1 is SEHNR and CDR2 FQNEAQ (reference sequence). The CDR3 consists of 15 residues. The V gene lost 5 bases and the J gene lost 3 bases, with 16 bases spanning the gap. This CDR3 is CASSLEGISDYGYTF. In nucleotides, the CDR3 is TGTGCCAGCAGCCTGGAGGGTATAAGCGACTATGGCTACACCTTC.

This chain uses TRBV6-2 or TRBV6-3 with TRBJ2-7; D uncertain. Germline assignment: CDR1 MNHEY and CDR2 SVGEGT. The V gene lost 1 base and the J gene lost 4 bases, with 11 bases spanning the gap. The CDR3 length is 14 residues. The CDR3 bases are TGTGCCAGCAGTTACTACAGACTTGATTACGAGCAGTACTTC. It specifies CASSYYRLDYEQYF.

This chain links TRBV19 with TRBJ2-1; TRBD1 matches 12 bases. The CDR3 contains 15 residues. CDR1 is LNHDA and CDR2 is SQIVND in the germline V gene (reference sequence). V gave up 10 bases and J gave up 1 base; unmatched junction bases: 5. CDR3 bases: TGTGCCACCGGGGACAGGGGGCGATCCTACAATGAGCAGTTCTTC. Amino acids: CATGDRGRSYNEQFF.

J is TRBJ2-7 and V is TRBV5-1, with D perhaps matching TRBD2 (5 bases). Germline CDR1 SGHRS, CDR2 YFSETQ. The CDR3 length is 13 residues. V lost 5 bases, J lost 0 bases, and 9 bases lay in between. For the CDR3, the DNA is TGCGCCAGCAGGCAAGGGAGCTCCTACGAGCAGTACTTC. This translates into CASRQGSSYEQYF.